The next 18 T cell receptor beta chains were all read from a single sample in a study of Ad26.COV2.S vaccination and SARS-CoV-2 variants. Treatment described: roughly 19 received Ad26.COV2.S at low or high dose, single or two shots; about five received placebo; per-sample allocation not given. Sampling happened 63 days after the first vaccine or placebo injection. Sequencing used immunoSEQ multiplex PCR; TCRdb keeps in-frame clones, though not all of them. This table has a few hundred thousand clones, 90% appearing once. The sequences come from peripheral blood, collected in a trial of Ad26.COV2.S vaccine versus placebo. These receptors were obtained from a person between 18 and 65 years old who received the Ad26.COV2.S COVID-19 vaccine or a placebo.

This clone appeared once. V gene TRBV18 combines with J gene TRBJ1-1, with TRBD1 matching 7 bases. J was trimmed by 4 bases and V by 10 bases; bases with no gene match: 9. The CDR3 has 13 residues. Germline assignment: CDR1 KGHSH and CDR2 LQKENI. The CDR3 nucleotides are TGTGCCACTAGACAGGGCTGGGGCACTGAAGCTTTCTTT. Amino acids: CATRQGWGTEAFF.

V usage is TRBV4-3 and J usage is TRBJ2-1; D is ambiguous. Looked up from germline, CDR1 is LGHNA and CDR2 is YSLEER. V was shortened by 4 bases and J by 5 bases, with 9 bases between the two germline ends. This CDR3 spans 13 amino acids. CDR3 DNA: TGCGCCAGCAGCCTGGTGGGCAACAATGAGCAGTTCTTC. It specifies CASSLVGNNEQFF.

The chain couples TRBV9 to TRBJ1-1; D gene uncertain. Germline lookup yields CDR1 SGDLS and CDR2 YYNGEE. The V and J ends lost 5 bases and 8 bases respectively, with 16 bases between them. This CDR3 contains 13 residues. DNA of the CDR3: TGTGCCAGCAGACCACCGGTGGGTGCCGAAGCTTTCTTT. Its protein product is CASRPPVGAEAFF.

This chain links TRBV18 with TRBJ1-5; D gene uncertain. This CDR3 has 14 amino acids. Trimming left V 3 bases short and J 3 bases short, with 9 bases between. The germline V gene has CDR1 KGHSH and CDR2 LQKENI. The CDR3 spells CASSPGINNQPQHF. The CDR3 DNA is TGTGCCAGCTCACCGGGGATTAACAATCAGCCCCAGCATTTT.

The chain uses TRBV24-1 and TRBJ1-2; no reliable D call. Germline-derived CDR1 and CDR2 are KGHDR and SFDVKD. The CDR3 has 13 amino acids. V shed 6 bases and J shed 1 base, with 8 bases lying between them. Here the CDR3 reads CATSSEINYGYTF. CDR3 DNA sequence: TGTGCCACCAGTTCAGAGATTAACTATGGCTACACCTTC.

This chain joins TRBV6-5 and TRBJ2-7, with 11 bases identical to TRBD1. The CDR3 has 14 residues. Trimming at V came to 8 bases and at J to 1 base, leaving 4 bases not matched to a gene. Germline CDR1 MNHEY, CDR2 SVGAGI. The CDR3 spells CASRRDRGSYEQYV. DNA for the CDR3: TGTGCCAGCCGCCGGGACAGGGGGTCCTACGAGCAGTACGTC.

The rearrangement joins TRBV4-3 to TRBJ2-2; the match to TRBD1 covers 7 bases. This CDR3 spans 16 amino acids. Looked up from germline, CDR1 is LGHNA and CDR2 is YSLEER. V dropped 4 bases and J dropped 1; count of bases not matched to a gene: 6. CDR3 protein: CASSPVSGGNTGELFF. DNA of the CDR3: TGCGCCAGCAGCCCGGTGTCAGGGGGGAACACCGGGGAGCTGTTTTTT.

The chain recombines TRBV18 with TRBJ2-7; maybe TRBD2 (5 bases). The germline V gene has CDR1 KGHSH and CDR2 LQKENI. The CDR3 consists of 13 residues. Trimming took 5 bases from V and 7 from J, leaving 15 bases between them. The chain's CDR3 is CASSVTRTQEQYV. CDR3 in DNA: TGTGCCAGCTCAGTCACCCGGACTCAAGAGCAGTACGTC.

This chain uses TRBV30 with TRBJ2-3; the D gene is possibly TRBD2 (6 bases). This CDR3 comprises 14 residues. Trimming left V 0 bases short and J 2 bases short, with 9 bases between. CDR1 is GTSNPN, CDR2 SVGIG, per germline (reference sequence). CDR3 in DNA: TGTGCCTGGAGTGTAGCGGGCTACACAGATACGCAGTATTTT. This gives the protein CAWSVAGYTDTQYF.

The chain carries TRBV5-4 and TRBJ2-5; 7 positions match TRBD1. The CDR3 has 14 residues. Trimming took 0 bases from V and 5 from J; bases not matched to a gene: 4. Germline CDR1 is SGHNT and CDR2 is YYREEE (reference sequence). The CDR3 sequence is CASSLAHRGETQYF. The CDR3 DNA follows: TGTGCCAGCAGCTTGGCCCACAGGGGTGAGACCCAGTACTTC.

The DNA of the CDR3 is TGCGCCACCAGGATGGTGGGGGGGTCCACCGGGGAGCTGTTTTTT. Protein sequence: CATRMVGGSTGELFF. The genes are TRBV5-1 and TRBJ2-2; 7 nucleotides line up with TRBD2. CDR3 length: 15 amino acids. Losses at the gene ends were 9 bases for V and 4 bases for J; bases not matched to a gene: 12. Germline loops: CDR1 SGHRS, CDR2 YFSETQ.

V usage is TRBV9 and J usage is TRBJ1-1; a possible D gene is TRBD1 (5 bases). CDR3 length: 16 residues. The V gene lost 3 bases and the J gene lost 0 bases, with 15 bases spanning the gap. CDR1 and CDR2 (germline): SGDLS, YYNGEE. The CDR3 loop reads CASSAQAGGMNTEAFF. The CDR3 DNA sequence: TGTGCCAGCAGCGCACAGGCGGGAGGAATGAACACTGAAGCTTTCTTT.

The rearrangement joins TRBV9 to TRBJ2-1, with D hard to call. Germline V gene sequence: CDR1 SGDLS, CDR2 YYNGEE. The CDR3 is 14 residues long. V lost 1 base and J 4 bases, leaving 9 bases between the germline ends. CDR3 nucleotides: TGTGCCAGCAGCGTACGGACCGATTACAATGAGCAGTTCTTC. Protein product: CASSVRTDYNEQFF.

The rearrangement links TRBV30 to TRBJ1-2, with D hard to call. Germline-derived CDR1 and CDR2 are GTSNPN and SVGIG (reference sequence). The V gene lost 3 bases and the J gene lost 8 bases, with 13 bases spanning the gap. The CDR3 is 12 amino acids. CDR3 nucleotides: TGTGCCTGGAGATCGCAGATTGGCGGCTACACCTTC. It codes for CAWRSQIGGYTF.

The chain uses TRBV7-2 and TRBJ1-5; D not certain. Germline V gene sequence: CDR1 SGHTA, CDR2 FQGNSA. Trimming left V 5 bases short and J 2 bases short, with 13 bases between. The length of the CDR3 is 15 residues. The CDR3 region is CASSAVPRGNQPQHF. The CDR3 bases are TGTGCCAGCAGCGCGGTCCCGCGGGGCAATCAGCCCCAGCATTTT.

This sequence joins TRBV4-1 and TRBJ2-1; D may match TRBD1 or TRBD2 (5 bases each). CDR3 length: 10 amino acids. Trimming took off 6 bases at V and 12 bases at J, with 9 bases between the two ends. Germline V lookup: CDR1 MGHRA, CDR2 YSYEKL. Here the CDR3 reads CASRGTRQFF. Here the CDR3 DNA reads TGCGCCAGCAGAGGGACGCGGCAGTTCTTC.

The V call is TRBV10-3, the J call TRBJ2-3; the D gene could be TRBD1 or TRBD2 (6 bases each). V lost 5 bases, J lost 2 bases, and 11 bases lay in between. Per the germline V gene, CDR1 is ENHRY and CDR2 is SYGVKD. The CDR3 is made up of 14 amino acids. DNA for the CDR3: TGTGCCATCAGTCAACCGGGGGCCACAGATACGCAGTATTTT. Encoded protein: CAISQPGATDTQYF.

The chain links TRBV7-8 to TRBJ1-1; D call uncertain. Trimming stripped 6 bases from V and 2 bases from J, with 7 bases between. The CDR3 totals 12 residues. Germline lookup yields CDR1 SGHVS and CDR2 FQNEAQ. The CDR3 protein is CASRQLNTEAFF. The CDR3 DNA reads as TGTGCCAGCAGACAGCTAAACACTGAAGCTTTCTTT.